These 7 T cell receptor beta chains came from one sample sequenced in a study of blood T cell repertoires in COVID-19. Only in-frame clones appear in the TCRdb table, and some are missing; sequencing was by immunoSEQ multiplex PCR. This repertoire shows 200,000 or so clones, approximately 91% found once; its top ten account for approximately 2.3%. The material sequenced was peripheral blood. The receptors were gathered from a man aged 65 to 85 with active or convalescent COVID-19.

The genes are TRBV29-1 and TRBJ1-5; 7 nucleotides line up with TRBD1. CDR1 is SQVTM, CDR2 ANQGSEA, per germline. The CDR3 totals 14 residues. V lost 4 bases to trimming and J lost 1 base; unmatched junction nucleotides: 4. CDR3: CSVGQGGSNQPQHF. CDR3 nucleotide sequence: TGCAGCGTTGGACAGGGTGGGAGCAATCAGCCCCAGCATTTT.

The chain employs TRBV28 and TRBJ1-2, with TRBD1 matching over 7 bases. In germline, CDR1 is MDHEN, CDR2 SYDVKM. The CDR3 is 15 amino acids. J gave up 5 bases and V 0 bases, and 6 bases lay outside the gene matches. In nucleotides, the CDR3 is TGTGCCAGCAGTTTATGGGTAGGACAGGAGTATGGCTACACCTTC. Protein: CASSLWVGQEYGYTF.

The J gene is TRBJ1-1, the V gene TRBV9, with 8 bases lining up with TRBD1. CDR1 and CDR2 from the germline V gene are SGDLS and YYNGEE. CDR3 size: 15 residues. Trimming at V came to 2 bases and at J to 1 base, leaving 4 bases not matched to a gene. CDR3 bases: TGTGCCAGCAGCGTGAGAGACAGGGGGAACACTGAAGCTTTCTTT. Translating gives CASSVRDRGNTEAFF. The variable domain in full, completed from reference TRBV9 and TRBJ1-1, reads DSGVTQTPKHLITATGQRVTLRCSPRSGDLSVYWYQQSLDQGLQFLIQYYNGEERAKGNILERFSAQQFPDLHSELNLSSLELGDSALYFCASSVRDRGNTEAFFGQGTRLTVV.

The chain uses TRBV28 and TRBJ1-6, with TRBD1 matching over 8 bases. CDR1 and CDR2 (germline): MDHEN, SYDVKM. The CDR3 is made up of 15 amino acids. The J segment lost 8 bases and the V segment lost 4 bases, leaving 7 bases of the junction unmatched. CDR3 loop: CASSWHRGTDSPLHF. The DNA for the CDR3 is TGTGCCAGCAGTTGGCACAGGGGGACGGATTCACCCCTCCACTTT.

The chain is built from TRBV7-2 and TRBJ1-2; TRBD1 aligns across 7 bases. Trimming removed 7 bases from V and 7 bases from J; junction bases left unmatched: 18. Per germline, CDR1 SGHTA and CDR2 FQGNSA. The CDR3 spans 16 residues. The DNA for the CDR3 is TGTGCCAGCACCCCTCAAGGCCCGACAGGGTTCCGTGGCTACACCTTC. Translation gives CASTPQGPTGFRGYTF.

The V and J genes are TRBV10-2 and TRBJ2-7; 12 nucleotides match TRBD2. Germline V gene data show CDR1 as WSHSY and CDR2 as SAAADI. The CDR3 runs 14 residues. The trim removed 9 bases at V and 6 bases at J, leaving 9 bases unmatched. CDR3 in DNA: TGCGCCAGTACTAGCGGGGGGTTTTTAGGCGAGCAGTACTTC. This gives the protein CASTSGGFLGEQYF.

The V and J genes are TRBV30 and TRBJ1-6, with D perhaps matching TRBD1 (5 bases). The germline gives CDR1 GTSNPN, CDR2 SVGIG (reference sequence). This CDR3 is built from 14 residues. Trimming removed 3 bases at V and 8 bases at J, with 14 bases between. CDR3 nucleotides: TGTGCCTGGAGCCTCGAGGGGAGGGATTCACCCCTCCACTTT. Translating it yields CAWSLEGRDSPLHF. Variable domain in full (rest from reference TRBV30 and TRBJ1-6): SQTIHQWPATLVQPVGSPLSLECTVEGTSNPNLYWYRQAAGRGLQLLFYSVGIGQISSEVPQNLSASRPQDRQFILSSKKLLLSDSGFYLCAWSLEGRDSPLHFGNGTRLTVT.